The 25 T cell receptor beta chains reported below all come from one sample, sequenced in a study of blood T cell repertoires in COVID-19. Assay used: immunoSEQ multiplex PCR; TCRdb lists only in-frame clones, some missing. This table has about 280,000 clones, around 85% appearing once. Sequenced sample: PBMCs or T cells enriched from blood (not recorded which). Receptor source: a woman between 50 and 59 years old who had recovered from COVID-19.

CDR3: CAWMAGGTRTGELFF. The CDR3 DNA is TGTGCCTGGATGGCAGGGGGAACGAGGACCGGGGAGCTGTTTTTT. The chain couples TRBV30 to TRBJ2-2; 7 nucleotides line up with TRBD1. The junction had 10 bases not matched to a gene; V was cut back by 4 bases and J by 5 bases. The CDR3 is 15 amino acids. Per the germline V gene, CDR1 is GTSNPN and CDR2 is SVGIG (reference sequence).

This chain links TRBV3-1 (or the pseudogene TRBV3-2) with TRBJ2-7, with D possibly being TRBD1 (6 bases). Germline CDR1 LGHDT, CDR2 YNNKEL (reference sequence). V gave up 7 bases and J gave up 3 bases, with 19 bases separating them. The CDR3 covers 15 residues. This CDR3 is CASTLGGGGNYEQYF. The CDR3 DNA reads as TGTGCCAGCACCCTAGGGGGTGGCGGTAACTACGAGCAGTACTTC.

V usage is TRBV27 and J usage is TRBJ2-7; D perhaps matches TRBD2 (6 bases). V was trimmed by 3 bases and J by 7 bases, leaving 13 bases between them. The CDR3 sequence is 13 residues long. The germline CDR1 and CDR2 sequences are MNHEY and SMNVEV (reference sequence). CDR3 sequence reads: CASSFGVAGEQYF. The DNA for the CDR3 is TGTGCCAGCAGTTTCGGGGTTGCGGGAGAGCAGTACTTC.

The chain couples TRBV18 to TRBJ2-3; 11 bases fit TRBD2. This CDR3 comprises 16 residues. With 4 bases clipped from V and 1 base from J, the junction kept 4 bases outside the gene matches. CDR1 is KGHSH, CDR2 LQKENI, per germline. CDR3 in amino acids: CASSQTGLAGTDTQYF. CDR3 DNA sequence: TGTGCCAGCTCACAAACGGGACTAGCGGGCACAGATACGCAGTATTTT.

The chain uses TRBV7-2 and TRBJ1-5; D unclear. V lost 2 bases to trimming and J lost 1 base, with 12 bases between them. Germline V gene lookup returns CDR1 SGHTA and CDR2 FQGNSA. The CDR3 extends over 16 amino acids. CDR3 nucleotides: TGTGCCAGCAGCTTATCTTTTAGTCGGAGCAATCAGCCCCAGCATTTT. Amino acids: CASSLSFSRSNQPQHF.

The gene calls are TRBV6-1 and TRBJ2-7, with a possible D match to TRBD2 (7 bases). This CDR3 contains 15 residues. The germline gives CDR1 MNHNS, CDR2 SASEGT. Trimming pared 2 bases from V and 3 bases from J, leaving 14 bases between. The DNA of the CDR3 is TGTGCCAGCAGTGAAATCGGGGGGCGAGGCTACGAGCAGTACTTC. This translates into CASSEIGGRGYEQYF.

This clone has just one count. The chain has TRBV18 and TRBJ2-5; D is ambiguous. The CDR3 sequence is 14 residues long. Germline V gene data show CDR1 as KGHSH and CDR2 as LQKENI. With 1 base removed from V and 2 bases from J, the gap between germline ends came to 8 bases. The CDR3 is CASSPRADQETQYF. CDR3 sequence (DNA): TGTGCCAGCTCACCACGGGCAGATCAAGAGACCCAGTACTTC.

This chain uses TRBV19 with TRBJ1-3; the D gene is possibly TRBD1 (5 bases). Trimming removed 4 bases at V and 10 bases at J, with 20 bases between. CDR1 LNHDA and CDR2 SQIVND come from the germline V gene (reference sequence). This CDR3 comprises 15 residues. As DNA, the CDR3 is TGTGCCAGTAGTACTGGGGCCTCCTCCGTTAATACCATATATTTT. Protein sequence: CASSTGASSVNTIYF.

V is TRBV5-6 and J is TRBJ1-1; D might be TRBD1 (6 bases). The CDR3 has 15 amino acids. V gave up 5 bases and J gave up 1 base, with 15 bases separating them. Germline V gene data show CDR1 as SGHDT and CDR2 as YYEEEE. CDR3 in DNA: TGTGCCAGCAGACGGGGACAAGGATCGAACACTGAAGCTTTCTTT. Translating gives CASRRGQGSNTEAFF. Variable domain in full (rest from reference TRBV5-6 and TRBJ1-1): DAGVTQSPTHLIKTRGQQVTLRCSPKSGHDTVSWYQQALGQGPQFIFQYYEEEERQRGNFPDRFSGHQFPNYSSELNVNALLLGDSALYLCASRRGQGSNTEAFFGQGTRLTVV.

The chain employs TRBV6-5 and TRBJ1-1, with D tentatively TRBD1 (6 bases). The germline CDR1 and CDR2 sequences are MNHEY and SVGAGI. There are 15 residues in the CDR3. V was trimmed by 4 bases and J by 3 bases, leaving 15 bases between them. This CDR3 is CASSSTGIIDTEAFF. CDR3 nucleotide sequence: TGTGCCAGCAGTTCCACAGGGATTATAGACACTGAAGCTTTCTTT.

The chain couples TRBV5-1 to TRBJ1-1; D uncertain. CDR3 length equals 13 residues. Germline lookup yields CDR1 SGHRS and CDR2 YFSETQ. V was cut by 5 bases and J by 7 bases, with 15 bases left in between. CDR3 in DNA: TGCGCCAGCAGGATCGAAAGGGAGGGTGAAGCTTTCTTT. Translated, it gives CASRIEREGEAFF.

This rearrangement joins TRBV18 to TRBJ1-4; D is ambiguous. CDR3 length: 17 residues. Germline V gene sequence: CDR1 KGHSH, CDR2 LQKENI. V lost 0 bases and J 4 bases, leaving 15 bases between the germline ends. CDR3 nucleotides: TGTGCCAGCTCACCACCGGACTGGAAGGGCTTTAATGAAAAACTGTTTTTT. Its protein product is CASSPPDWKGFNEKLFF.

The chain carries TRBV29-1 and TRBJ1-2; TRBD1 matches 12 bases. The CDR3 covers 13 residues. V shed 7 bases, J shed 8 bases, and the junction held 8 bases outside the gene matches. Germline CDR1 reads SQVTM; CDR2 reads ANQGSEA. CDR3 sequence reads: CSGGQGAGDGYTF. The CDR3 region has the DNA TGCAGCGGGGGACAGGGGGCAGGAGACGGCTACACCTTC.

A single count supports this clone. This chain uses TRBV15 with TRBJ2-5; D perhaps matches TRBD2 (6 bases). This CDR3 is 15 amino acids long. The germline V and J ends were trimmed by 0 bases and 5 bases, with 13 bases remaining between them. Per the germline V gene, CDR1 is LNHNV and CDR2 is YYDKDF (reference sequence). The CDR3 DNA is TGTGCCACCAGCAGAGATTCTTACCGGGGGGAGACCCAGTACTTC. This sequence encodes CATSRDSYRGETQYF.

V gene TRBV19 combines with J gene TRBJ2-2; 8 bases agree with TRBD1. V lost 0 bases to trimming and J lost 6 bases; unmatched junction nucleotides: 0. This CDR3 has 14 residues. Per germline, CDR1 LNHDA and CDR2 SQIVND (reference sequence). CDR3 sequence: CASSIETGAGELFF. The CDR3 DNA sequence: TGTGCCAGTAGTATAGAGACAGGGGCCGGGGAGCTGTTTTTT.

CDR3 residues: CASSRSGTRSNEQFF. The DNA of the CDR3 is TGTGCCAGCAGCCGCTCCGGGACTAGATCCAATGAGCAGTTCTTC. The J gene is TRBJ2-1, the V gene TRBV3-1 (or the pseudogene TRBV3-2); 8 positions match TRBD2. Germline assignment: CDR1 LGHDT and CDR2 YNNKEL (reference sequence). V trimming: 4 bases; J trimming: 6 bases; junction bases outside the gene matches: 8. This CDR3 is built from 15 residues.

This sequence joins TRBV7-9 and TRBJ1-4; D may be TRBD1 (5 bases). V lost 2 bases and J 3 bases, leaving 10 bases between the germline ends. The V gene's germline CDR1 is SEHNR and CDR2 FQNEAQ (reference sequence). CDR3 size: 15 residues. Here the CDR3 DNA reads TGTGCCAGCAGCTTAACAGGTTCCCCTAATGAAAAACTGTTTTTT. This sequence encodes CASSLTGSPNEKLFF. Full variable domain (rest looked up from reference TRBV7-9 and TRBJ1-4): DTGVSQNPRHKITKRGQNVTFRCDPISEHNRLYWYRQTLGQGPEFLTYFQNEAQLEKSRLLSDRFSAERPKGSFSTLEIQRTEQGDSAMYLCASSLTGSPNEKLFFGSGTQLSVL.

The rearrangement joins TRBV19 to TRBJ1-5; D is perhaps TRBD1 (6 bases). The V gene lost 4 bases and the J gene lost 7 bases, with 11 bases spanning the gap. CDR1 LNHDA and CDR2 SQIVND come from the germline V gene (reference sequence). CDR3 length equals 13 residues. CDR3 in amino acids: CASSRGGRQPQHF. The CDR3 DNA is TGTGCCAGTAGTAGGGGGGGGCGGCAGCCCCAGCATTTT.

This chain links TRBV19 with TRBJ1-2; TRBD1 might be the D (5 bases). CDR3 length: 15 residues. V lost 3 bases and J lost 3, with 14 bases in between. Germline lookup yields CDR1 LNHDA and CDR2 SQIVND (reference sequence). The CDR3 sequence: CASSIASGRDYGYTF. As DNA, the CDR3 is TGTGCCAGTAGTATTGCGTCAGGGAGGGACTATGGCTACACCTTC. The variable domain in full, with the rest retrieved from reference TRBV19 and TRBJ1-2, is DGGITQSPKYLFRKEGQNVTLSCEQNLNHDAMYWYRQDPGQGLRLIYYSQIVNDFQKGDIAEGYSVSREKKESFPLTVTSAQKNPTAFYLCASSIASGRDYGYTFGSGTRLTVV.

The chain is built from TRBV20-1 and TRBJ1-6; no definite D call. This CDR3 is built from 13 residues. CDR1 is DFQATT and CDR2 is SNEGSKA in the germline V gene (reference sequence). V was pared by 3 bases and J by 7 bases, with 10 bases between. This CDR3 is CSASLGKNSPLHF. The CDR3 region has the DNA TGCAGTGCTAGTCTTGGCAAGAATTCACCCCTCCACTTT.

The chain uses TRBV5-1 and TRBJ2-7; TRBD1 agrees at 11 bases. The CDR3 is 16 residues long. The germline V gene encodes CDR1 SGHRS and CDR2 YFSETQ. Trimming took 4 bases from V and 4 from J; bases not matched to a gene: 10. The CDR3 loop is CASSPILGTGGYEQYF. CDR3 nucleotides: TGCGCCAGCAGCCCGATCCTCGGGACAGGGGGATACGAGCAGTACTTC.

The V gene is TRBV6-5, the J gene TRBJ2-2; TRBD1 is a possible D gene (6 bases). This CDR3 has 15 residues. V was cut by 2 bases and J by 6 bases, with 13 bases left in between. CDR1 MNHEY and CDR2 SVGAGI come from the germline V gene. The CDR3: CASSYGRGIAGELFF. The CDR3 nucleotides are TGTGCCAGCAGTTACGGCAGGGGAATTGCCGGGGAGCTGTTTTTT.

V usage is TRBV2 and J usage is TRBJ2-5, with D tentatively TRBD2 (5 bases). Germline V gives CDR1 SNHLY, CDR2 FYNNEI. V lost 6 bases and J 12 bases, leaving 17 bases between the germline ends. CDR3 size: 12 residues. The CDR3 protein is CASSAFGDYKYF. The CDR3 region has the DNA TGTGCCAGCAGCGCTTTTGGAGACTATAAGTACTTC.

V is TRBV23-1 and J is TRBJ1-1; a weak D match, TRBD1 (5 bases). TRBV23-1 is an ORF, with its function uncertain. The CDR3 is made up of 14 amino acids. V lost 4 bases, J lost 1 base, and 10 bases lay in between. In nucleotides, the CDR3 is TGCGCCAGCAGTCGGGGCGAAAGGAACACTGAAGCTTTCTTT. Protein: CASSRGERNTEAFF.

This chain joins TRBV10-1 and TRBJ2-1; 13 bases line up with TRBD2. Germline trimming cut 4 bases from V and 6 bases from J; bases unmatched to any gene: 0. CDR1 WNHNN and CDR2 SYGVQD come from the germline V gene (reference sequence). This CDR3 has 14 residues. The CDR3 region has the DNA TGCGCCAGCAGTGGGACTAGCGGGAGCAATGAGCAGTTCTTC. Residues: CASSGTSGSNEQFF.